The subject of this entry is one TCR beta chain. The data stem from a study of cytomegalovirus exposure and HLA in healthy donors. Both 60 Vbeta primers and 13 Jbeta primers went into the PCR. In the study's own analysis: Later, an analysis found 75 million to 100 million unique TCR beta chains, and some 10 million of these were shared. Profiling relied on immunoSEQ multiplex PCR, and the TCRdb table lists in-frame clones only, not all of them. The DNA was the basis for D and trimming; V, J and clone size are from that table. The table shows approximately 180,000 clones, with about 81% occurring only once. V dropped 6 bases and J dropped 0; count of bases not matched to a gene: 4. The CDR3 has 15 amino acids. Per germline, CDR1 MNHNY and CDR2 SVGAGI (reference sequence).

This receptor was taken from a woman in her 30s in good health and CMV-seronegative. This chain connects TRBV6-6 to TRBJ2-2; the match to TRBD2 covers 7 bases. The sequenced sample was PBMCs. The CDR3 spells CASSLAGSNTGELFF. CDR3 nucleotide sequence: TGTGCCAGCAGCTTAGCGGGTTCGAACACCGGGGAGCTGTTTTTT.